Listed below are T cell receptor beta chains from one sample, sequenced in a study of CD8 T cells in ankylosing spondylitis. Using its own MiXCR run on the 5' RACE reads, TCRdb lists one record per CDR3 protein. The sample includes 250,000 to 350,000 distinct CDR3 sequences, about 20% of them seen just once. Sequencing input: blood, either unsorted or a sorted T cell fraction (not recorded which). All receptors come from a male donor with ankylosing spondylitis or in good health (not recorded which). CDR3s include the opening cysteine and the closing phenylalanine or tryptophan. The D gene is left open where the match is weak. Size values are once, few and many counts, or a class for expanded clones, and some rows have none.

j_call clone_size v_call d_call cdr3_nt cdr3_aa
TRBJ1-1 NA TRBV18 TRBD1 TGTGCCAGCTCACCTCAGGGGGCGGACACTGAAGCTTTCTTT CASSPQGADTEAFF
TRBJ1-5 NA TRBV2 NA TGTGCCAGCAGTGATTCAGGTCGCAATCAGCCCCAGCATTTT CASSDSGRNQPQHF
TRBJ2-3 few TRBV2 NA TGTGCCAGCCGGACGGTCATTATCACAGATACGCAGTATTTT CASRTVIITDTQYF
TRBJ2-1 few TRBV20-1 TRBD2 TGCAGTGTTCCTAGCGGGGATGTTAATGAGCAGTTCTTC CSVPSGDVNEQFF
TRBJ2-1 NA TRBV5-1 NA TGCGCCAGCAGAGAGAGGGACCTCAATGAGCAGTTCTTC CASRERDLNEQFF
TRBJ1-1 many TRBV7-6 TRBD1 TGTGCCAGCAGCCCAACCGGGACAGGGGGTGAAGCTTTCTTT CASSPTGTGGEAFF
TRBJ2-1 few TRBV3-1 NA TGTGCCAGCAGCCAAGGATCAATTGAGCAGTTCTTC CASSQGSIEQFF
TRBJ2-1 NA TRBV15 NA TGTGCCACCAGCAGAGGGGTAGGGGGTGTCTCCTACAATGAGCAGTTCTTC CATSRGVGGVSYNEQFF
TRBJ2-1 NA TRBV7-9 NA TGTGCCAGCAGCCGTGACAGCAGCTCCTACAATGAGCAGTTCTTC CASSRDSSSYNEQFF
TRBJ1-6 NA TRBV27 NA TGTGCCAGCAGTTTCCGACGGACAGCTCTTAATTCACCCCTCCACTTT CASSFRRTALNSPLHF
TRBJ1-2 many TRBV24-1 NA TGTGCCACCAGTGAAGCGGGAGGCTACACCTTC CATSEAGGYTF
TRBJ1-3 few TRBV28 NA TGTGCCAGCAGTGGTTACAACTCTGGAAACACCATATATTTT CASSGYNSGNTIYF
TRBJ2-1 NA TRBV5-1 NA TGCGCCAGCAGCTTGGGCGGGGGCATATACAATGAGCAGTTCTTC CASSLGGGIYNEQFF
TRBJ1-2 NA TRBV7-2 NA TGTGCCAGCAGCTTAGATGGGTACCAATTAAACTATGGCTACACCTTC CASSLDGYQLNYGYTF
TRBJ2-5 few TRBV20-1 NA TGCAGTGCTAGAGAAGGCAGGGAAGAGACCCAGTACTTC CSAREGREETQYF
TRBJ1-5 NA TRBV7-8 TRBD1 TGTGCCAGCAGCTTAGATGGTTTTGGACAGGGGCCCCAGCATTTT CASSLDGFGQGPQHF
TRBJ1-2 NA TRBV5-1 NA TGCGCCAGCAGCGGGGACGCCCCTTATGGCTACACCTTC CASSGDAPYGYTF
TRBJ1-2 NA TRBV6-5 NA TGTGCCAGCAGTTACCTGACAGGATCTAACTATGGCTACACCTTC CASSYLTGSNYGYTF
TRBJ2-3 many TRBV9 TRBD2 TGTGCCAGCAGCAAGCTGGGACTAGCAAACACAGATACGCAGTATTTT CASSKLGLANTDTQYF
TRBJ2-1 NA TRBV12-3/TRBV12-4 NA TGTGCCAGCAGTTTATCGCTAGCGATCGATGAGCAGTTCTTC CASSLSLAIDEQFF
TRBJ1-5 many TRBV20-1 TRBD1 TGCAGTGCTTCGAGGGGACAGGGGGCCGTTCAGCCCCAGCATTTT CSASRGQGAVQPQHF
TRBJ2-1 NA TRBV19 NA TGTGCCAGTAGATCCGTCGGTGAGCAGTTCTTC CASRSVGEQFF
TRBJ2-5 NA TRBV5-1 NA TGCGCCAGTCGGTCCGCGGCCCAAGAGACCCAGTACTTC CASRSAAQETQYF
TRBJ1-4 few TRBV5-1 NA TGCGCCAGCAGCTTGGGATCCGGCAGAGGGAATGAAAAACTGTTTTTT CASSLGSGRGNEKLFF
TRBJ1-3 many TRBV12-3/TRBV12-4 TRBD1 TGTGCCAGCAGTCAGGGACAGGGAAACACCATATATTTT CASSQGQGNTIYF
TRBJ2-1 NA TRBV24-1 TRBD2 TGTGCCACCAGTGACCCGGGACTAGCGGGAAGCTCCTACAATGAGCAGTTCTTC CATSDPGLAGSSYNEQFF
TRBJ2-1 NA TRBV5-1 TRBD1 TGCGCCAGCAGCTTGGCCGGACAGGGGAGCGATGAGCAGTTCTTC CASSLAGQGSDEQFF
TRBJ2-3 NA TRBV12-3/TRBV12-4 TRBD2 TGTGCCAACAGACTAGCGGGCACAGATACGCAGTATTTT CANRLAGTDTQYF